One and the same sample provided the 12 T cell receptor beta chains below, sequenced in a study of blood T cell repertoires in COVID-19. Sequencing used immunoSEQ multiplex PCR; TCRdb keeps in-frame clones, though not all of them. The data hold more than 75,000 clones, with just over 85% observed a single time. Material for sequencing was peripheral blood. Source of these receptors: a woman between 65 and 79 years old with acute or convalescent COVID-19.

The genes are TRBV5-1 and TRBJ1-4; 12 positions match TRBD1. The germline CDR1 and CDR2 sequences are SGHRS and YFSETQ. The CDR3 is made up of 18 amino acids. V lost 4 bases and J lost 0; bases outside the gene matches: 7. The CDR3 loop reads CASSKSGTGGATNEKLFF. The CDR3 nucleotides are TGCGCCAGCAGCAAATCGGGGACAGGGGGCGCAACTAATGAAAAACTGTTTTTT.

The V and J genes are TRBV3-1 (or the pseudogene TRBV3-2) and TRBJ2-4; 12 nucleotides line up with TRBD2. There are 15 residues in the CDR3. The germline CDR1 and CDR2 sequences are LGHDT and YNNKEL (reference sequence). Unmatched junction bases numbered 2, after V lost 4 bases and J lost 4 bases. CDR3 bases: TGTGCCAGCAGCCGGACTAGCGGGACAAAAAACATTCAGTACTTC. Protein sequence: CASSRTSGTKNIQYF.

The CDR3, as DNA: TGTGCCAGCGGAACAGACGGGAACACCGGGGAGCTGTTTTTT. Translating gives CASGTDGNTGELFF. The chain is built from TRBV19 and TRBJ2-2, with D hard to call. The V end lost 9 bases, the J end lost 1 base, and 12 bases lay between the germline ends. Germline-derived CDR1 and CDR2 are LNHDA and SQIVND (reference sequence). The length of the CDR3 is 14 residues.

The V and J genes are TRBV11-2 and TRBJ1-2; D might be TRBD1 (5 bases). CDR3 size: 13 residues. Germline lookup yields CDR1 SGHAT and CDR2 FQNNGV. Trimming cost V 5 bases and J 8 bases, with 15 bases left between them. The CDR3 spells CASSPNWGGGYTF. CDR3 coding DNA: TGTGCCAGCAGCCCAAACTGGGGCGGCGGCTACACCTTC.

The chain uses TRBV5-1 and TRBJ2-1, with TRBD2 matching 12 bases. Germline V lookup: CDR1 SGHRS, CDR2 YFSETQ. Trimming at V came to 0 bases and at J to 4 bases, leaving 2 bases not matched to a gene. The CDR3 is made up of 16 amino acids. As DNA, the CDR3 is TGCGCCAGCAGCTTGGGGGGACTAGCGGGTTACAATGAGCAGTTCTTC. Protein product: CASSLGGLAGYNEQFF.

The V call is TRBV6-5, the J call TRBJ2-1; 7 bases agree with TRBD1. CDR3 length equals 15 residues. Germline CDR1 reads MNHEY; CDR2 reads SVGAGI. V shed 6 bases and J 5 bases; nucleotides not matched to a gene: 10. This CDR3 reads CASSLTRDSHNEQFF. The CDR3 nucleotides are TGTGCCAGCAGCCTCACCCGGGACAGCCACAATGAGCAGTTCTTC.

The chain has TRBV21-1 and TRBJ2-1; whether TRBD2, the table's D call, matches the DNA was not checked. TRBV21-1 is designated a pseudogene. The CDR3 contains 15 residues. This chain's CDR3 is CASSKDGSWYNEQFF. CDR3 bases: TGTGCCAGCAGCAAAGACGGGAGTTGGTACAATGAGCAGTTCTTC.

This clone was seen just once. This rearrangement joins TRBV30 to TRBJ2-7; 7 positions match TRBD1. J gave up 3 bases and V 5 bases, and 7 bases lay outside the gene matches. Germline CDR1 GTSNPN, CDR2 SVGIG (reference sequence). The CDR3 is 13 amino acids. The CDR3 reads CAWVISGGYEQYF. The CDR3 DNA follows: TGTGCCTGGGTCATTTCAGGGGGCTACGAGCAGTACTTC.

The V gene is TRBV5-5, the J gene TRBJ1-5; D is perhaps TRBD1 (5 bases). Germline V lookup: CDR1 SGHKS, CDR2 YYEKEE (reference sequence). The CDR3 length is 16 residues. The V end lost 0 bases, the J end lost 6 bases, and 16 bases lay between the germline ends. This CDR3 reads CASSLDLTVSGQPQHF. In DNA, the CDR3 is TGTGCCAGCAGCTTGGATTTGACAGTTTCGGGTCAGCCCCAGCATTTT.

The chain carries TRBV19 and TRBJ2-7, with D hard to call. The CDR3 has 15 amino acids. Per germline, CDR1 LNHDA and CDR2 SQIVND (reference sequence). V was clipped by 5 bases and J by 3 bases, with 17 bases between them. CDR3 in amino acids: CASSDDSQTNYEQYF. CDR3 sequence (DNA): TGTGCCAGTAGTGACGACTCCCAGACCAACTACGAGCAGTACTTC.

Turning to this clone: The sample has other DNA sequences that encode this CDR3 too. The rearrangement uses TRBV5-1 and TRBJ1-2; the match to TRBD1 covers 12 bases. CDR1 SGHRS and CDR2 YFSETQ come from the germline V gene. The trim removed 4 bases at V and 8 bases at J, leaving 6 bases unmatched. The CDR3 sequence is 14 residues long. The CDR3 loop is CASSPGQGADGYTF. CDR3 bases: TGCGCCAGCAGCCCGGGACAGGGGGCTGACGGCTACACCTTC.

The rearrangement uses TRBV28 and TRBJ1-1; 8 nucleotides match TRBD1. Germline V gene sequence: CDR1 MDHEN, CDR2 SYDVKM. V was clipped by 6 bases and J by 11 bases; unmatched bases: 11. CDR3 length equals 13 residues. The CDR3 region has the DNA TGTGCCAGCAGACCGGGACAGGACCGTGGGGCTTTCTTT. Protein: CASRPGQDRGAFF.